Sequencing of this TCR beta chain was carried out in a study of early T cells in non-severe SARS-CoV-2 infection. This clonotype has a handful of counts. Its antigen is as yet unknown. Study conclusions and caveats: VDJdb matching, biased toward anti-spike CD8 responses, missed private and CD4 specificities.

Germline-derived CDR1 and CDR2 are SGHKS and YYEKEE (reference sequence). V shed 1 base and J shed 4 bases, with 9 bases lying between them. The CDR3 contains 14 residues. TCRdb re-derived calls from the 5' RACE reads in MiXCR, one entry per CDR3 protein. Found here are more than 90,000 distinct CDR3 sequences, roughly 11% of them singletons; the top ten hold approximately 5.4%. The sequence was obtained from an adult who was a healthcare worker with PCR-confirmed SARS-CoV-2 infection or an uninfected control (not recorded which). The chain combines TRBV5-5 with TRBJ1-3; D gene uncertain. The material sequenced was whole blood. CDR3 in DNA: TGTGCCAGCAGCTTGATAACCGACGGAAACACCATATATTTT. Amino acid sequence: CASSLITDGNTIYF.